This entry is about one TCR beta chain. The data derive from a study of shared clonotypes between healthy human individuals. The protocol was immunoSEQ multiplex PCR, while the TCRdb copy is restricted to in-frame clones and leaves out a portion. This sample has about 1.1 million clones, with about 80% found just once. The sample consisted of memory CD4+ T cells from PBMCs. The sample's subset: CD45RA-negative fraction. The clonotype comes from a man younger than 35 in good health. Some clones in this sample may be carry-over from other donors' samples.

Here the CDR3 DNA reads TGTGCCAGCAGCATACTATACAGGGGACACTACGAGCAGTACTTC. Amino acids: CASSILYRGHYEQYF. The chain uses TRBV11-2 and TRBJ2-7, with TRBD1 matching 7 bases. CDR1 and CDR2 from the germline V gene are SGHAT and FQNNGV. The CDR3 runs to 15 residues. The V segment lost 5 bases and the J segment 3 bases; nucleotides outside the gene matches: 10.